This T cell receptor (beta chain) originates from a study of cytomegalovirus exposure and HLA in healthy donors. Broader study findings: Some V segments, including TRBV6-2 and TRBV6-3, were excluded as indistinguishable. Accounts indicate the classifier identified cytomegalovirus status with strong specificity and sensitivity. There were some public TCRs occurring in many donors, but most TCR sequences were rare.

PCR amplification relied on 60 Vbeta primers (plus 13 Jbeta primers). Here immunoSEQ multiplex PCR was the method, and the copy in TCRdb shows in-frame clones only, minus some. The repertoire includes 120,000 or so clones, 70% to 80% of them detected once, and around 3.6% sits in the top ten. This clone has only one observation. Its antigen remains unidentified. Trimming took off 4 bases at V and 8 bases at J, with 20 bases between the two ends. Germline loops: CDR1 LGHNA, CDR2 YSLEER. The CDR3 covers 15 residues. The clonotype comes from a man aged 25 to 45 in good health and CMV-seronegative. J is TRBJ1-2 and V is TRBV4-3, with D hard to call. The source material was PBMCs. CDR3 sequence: CASSPSTGWRPGYTF. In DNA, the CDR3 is TGCGCCAGCAGCCCATCCACGGGGTGGAGACCAGGCTACACCTTC.